Following are 24 T cell receptor beta chains from one sample sequenced in a study of CD8+ T cells in alopecia areata. In each case, RNA was isolated and then reverse transcribed into cDNA as the sequencing template. Data came from immunoSEQ multiplex PCR; TCRdb stores just in-frame clones and leaves some out. Of 87,000 or so clones listed, approximately 70% are singletons. Treatment specified: oral pan-JAK inhibitor, 5-10 mg twice daily. This specimen consisted of CD8+ T cells sorted from blood, obtained around week 44, from a patient treated with tofacitinib. The receptors shown here come from a human donor with alopecia areata.

The rearrangement links TRBV10-3 to TRBJ1-2, with D possibly TRBD1 on 6 matching bases. CDR1 is ENHRY, CDR2 SYGVKD, per germline. The CDR3 totals 14 residues. V was shortened by 6 bases and J by 0 bases, with 11 bases between the two germline ends. The CDR3 loop reads CAIRVTGTNYGYTF. In nucleotides, the CDR3 is TGTGCCATCAGGGTTACAGGGACTAACTATGGCTACACCTTC.

The CDR3 loop is CASSLRYDEQFF. As DNA, the CDR3 is TGTGCCAGCAGCTTGAGATACGATGAGCAGTTCTTC. This chain links TRBV5-6 with TRBJ2-1, with D uncertain. CDR3 length equals 12 residues. The V end was cut by 1 base, the J end by 8 bases, with 7 bases between. Germline CDR1 and CDR2: SGHDT and YYEEEE.

The CDR3 loop is CASSVSRTGTEQFF. CDR3 DNA: TGTGCCAGCAGCGTTAGCCGTACCGGGACTGAGCAGTTCTTC. This chain connects TRBV7-8 to TRBJ2-1; D may match TRBD1 or TRBD2 (5 bases each). This CDR3 comprises 14 residues. Deletions cut 5 bases from V and 9 bases from J, with 17 bases between. CDR1 and CDR2 (germline): SGHVS, FQNEAQ.

The chain is built from TRBV27 and TRBJ1-1; TRBD1 matches at 7 bases. There are 12 residues in the CDR3. Germline CDR1 MNHEY, CDR2 SMNVEV (reference sequence). J was trimmed by 1 base and V by 8 bases; bases with no gene match: 1. The CDR3 DNA is TGTGCCAGCTGGGACAGGAACACTGAAGCTTTCTTT. Residues: CASWDRNTEAFF.

Only one count was recorded for this clone. This sequence joins TRBV9 and TRBJ2-7, with 8 nucleotides matching TRBD1. V gave up 4 bases and J gave up 5 bases; unmatched junction bases: 2. Per germline, CDR1 SGDLS and CDR2 YYNGEE. There are 12 residues in the CDR3. The CDR3 region is CASSTTGDEQYF. CDR3 nucleotides: TGTGCCAGCAGCACGACAGGGGACGAGCAGTACTTC.

The table lists this clone with a few counts. V is TRBV29-1 and J is TRBJ2-1; D might be TRBD2 (6 bases). Between the trimmed V and J ends, which lost 3 bases and 11 bases, there was a span of 8 bases. The CDR3 length is 10 residues. CDR1 SQVTM and CDR2 ANQGSEA come from the germline V gene. CDR3: CSVDGGKQFF. For the CDR3, the DNA is TGCAGCGTTGATGGCGGGAAGCAGTTCTTC.

The rearrangement uses TRBV28 and TRBJ1-1; no firm D call. The CDR3 covers 12 residues. Germline V gene data show CDR1 as MDHEN and CDR2 as SYDVKM. V was cut by 10 bases and J by 1 base, with 10 bases left in between. This CDR3 reads CATRDGNTEAFF. The CDR3 region has the DNA TGTGCCACTCGAGACGGGAACACTGAAGCTTTCTTT.

The V and J genes are TRBV12-5 and TRBJ2-7; maybe TRBD1 (7 bases). From germline, CDR1 is LGHNT and CDR2 FRNRAP. V lost 1 base and J lost 5, with 9 bases in between. The length of the CDR3 is 13 residues. The CDR3 protein is CASGLAGGNEQYF. The CDR3 bases are TGTGCTAGTGGTTTGGCAGGGGGGAACGAGCAGTACTTC. Using reference TRBV12-5 and TRBJ2-7 for the parts outside the CDR3, the full variable domain is DARVTQTPRHKVTEMGQEVTMRCQPILGHNTVFWYRQTMMQGLELLAYFRNRAPLDDSGMPKDRFSAEMPDATLATLKIQPSEPRDSAVYFCASGLAGGNEQYFGPGTRLTVT.

V usage is TRBV10-3 and J usage is TRBJ1-1; D is perhaps TRBD1 (5 bases). This CDR3 comprises 14 residues. V was clipped by 3 bases and J by 0 bases, with 8 bases between them. CDR1 ENHRY and CDR2 SYGVKD come from the germline V gene. The CDR3 here is CAISEGRVNTEAFF. CDR3 nucleotides: TGTGCCATCAGTGAAGGCAGGGTGAACACTGAAGCTTTCTTT.

This clone was seen once. This chain uses TRBV13 with TRBJ2-1, with no clear D. Trimming took 6 bases from V and 0 from J, leaving 6 bases between them. Per the germline V gene, CDR1 is PRHDT and CDR2 is FYEKMQ (reference sequence). CDR3 length: 13 residues. CDR3 bases: TGTGCCAGCAGGCGGAGCTCCTACAATGAGCAGTTCTTC. Translating gives CASRRSSYNEQFF.

V and J are TRBV5-1 and TRBJ2-3; possibly TRBD1 or TRBD2 for D (6 bases each). The V and J ends lost 0 bases and 2 bases respectively, with 13 bases between them. The CDR3 contains 16 residues. Germline V lookup: CDR1 SGHRS, CDR2 YFSETQ. CDR3 in amino acids: CASSLVGGLDTDTQYF. CDR3 coding DNA: TGCGCCAGCAGCTTGGTAGGGGGGCTGGACACAGATACGCAGTATTTT.

This chain connects TRBV19 to TRBJ2-5; no clear D gene. The CDR3 extends over 16 amino acids. CDR1 LNHDA and CDR2 SQIVND come from the germline V gene (reference sequence). Between the trimmed V and J ends, which lost 9 bases and 0 bases, there was a span of 20 bases. The CDR3 loop is CASARRAEIHQETQYF. Here the CDR3 DNA reads TGTGCCAGCGCCCGTCGGGCAGAGATACACCAAGAGACCCAGTACTTC.

This clone was picked up a small number of times. V usage is TRBV5-1 and J usage is TRBJ2-5; TRBD2 agrees at 11 bases. V shed 4 bases, J shed 2 bases, and the junction held 4 bases outside the gene matches. The CDR3 sequence is 15 residues long. CDR1 and CDR2 (germline): SGHRS, YFSETQ. The CDR3 region has the DNA TGCGCCAGCAGCCCGGGACTAGCGGTACAAGAGACCCAGTACTTC. Residues: CASSPGLAVQETQYF.

The CDR3 protein is CASSLKADGEKLFF. CDR3 nucleotide sequence: TGTGCCAGCAGCTTAAAGGCTGACGGAGAAAAACTGTTTTTT. The chain couples TRBV7-8 to TRBJ1-4; D remains unclear. Trimming pared 2 bases from V and 8 bases from J, leaving 12 bases between. The CDR3 has 14 amino acids. The germline CDR1 and CDR2 sequences are SGHVS and FQNEAQ.

This chain joins TRBV7-8 and TRBJ2-3; tentative D call: TRBD1 (6 bases). CDR3 length equals 15 residues. Trimming stripped 1 base from V and 6 bases from J, with 14 bases between. Germline V gene sequence: CDR1 SGHVS, CDR2 FQNEAQ. This CDR3 is CASSLGGQPWDTQYF. In DNA form, the CDR3 reads TGTGCCAGCAGCTTAGGGGGACAACCTTGGGATACGCAGTATTTT.

This clone was counted only a few times. The chain links TRBV6-5 to TRBJ2-1, with D perhaps matching TRBD2 (5 bases). The CDR3 extends over 14 amino acids. Trimming took 3 bases from V and 6 from J, leaving 12 bases between them. Germline V gene sequence: CDR1 MNHEY, CDR2 SVGAGI. CDR3 protein: CASSYTGFGNEQFF. CDR3 DNA: TGTGCCAGCAGTTATACGGGATTCGGCAATGAGCAGTTCTTC.

A remark on this clone: The same CDR3 is also encoded by other DNA sequences in this sample. This chain joins TRBV7-9 and TRBJ1-1; no clear D. This CDR3 region has 11 residues. Trimming left V 1 base short and J 7 bases short, with 4 bases between. The germline V gene has CDR1 SEHNR and CDR2 FQNEAQ (reference sequence). In DNA form, the CDR3 reads TGTGCCAGCAGCTTAGGTCGTGAAGCTTTCTTT. This encodes CASSLGREAFF.

The V gene is TRBV27, the J gene TRBJ2-2, with D tentatively TRBD2 (6 bases). Germline-derived CDR1 and CDR2 are MNHEY and SMNVEV (reference sequence). Trimming stripped 6 bases from V and 7 bases from J, with 9 bases between. This CDR3 contains 12 residues. CDR3 sequence: CASRGGGGELFF. The CDR3 coding sequence is TGTGCCAGCAGGGGAGGAGGCGGGGAGCTGTTTTTT.

This clone appeared a few times. The rearrangement links TRBV14 to TRBJ2-1, with D hard to call. Germline lookup yields CDR1 SGHDN and CDR2 FVKESK. The CDR3 consists of 13 residues. Trimming pared 1 base from V and 9 bases from J, leaving 10 bases between. The CDR3 reads CASSQGLPIEQFF. CDR3 coding DNA: TGTGCCAGCAGCCAAGGCCTCCCGATTGAGCAGTTCTTC.

The chain links TRBV29-1 to TRBJ2-7, with D hard to call. Trimming left V 2 bases short and J 6 bases short, with 8 bases between. This CDR3 spans 11 amino acids. Germline V lookup: CDR1 SQVTM, CDR2 ANQGSEA. CDR3 in DNA: TGCAGCGTTGAATTCGGGTCCGAGCAGTACTTC. This translates into CSVEFGSEQYF.

V is TRBV15 and J is TRBJ2-3; 7 bases match TRBD1. The CDR3 extends over 15 amino acids. V lost 4 bases, J lost 3 bases, and 7 bases stayed unmatched. In germline, CDR1 is LNHNV, CDR2 YYDKDF (reference sequence). CDR3 coding DNA: TGTGCCACCAGCAATCAAGACAGGGCTACAGATACGCAGTATTTT. It yields the protein CATSNQDRATDTQYF.

The J gene is TRBJ1-2, the V gene TRBV9; D is uncertain. Trimming removed 4 bases from V and 8 bases from J, with 27 bases in between. CDR3 length: 17 amino acids. Germline CDR1 and CDR2: SGDLS and YYNGEE. The CDR3 coding sequence is TGTGCCAGCAGCTCAAGAGGCGAGGGAATAGGCTCTGGAGGCTACACCTTC. Translated: CASSSRGEGIGSGGYTF.

This chain connects TRBV13 to TRBJ1-1; the D gene is possibly TRBD1 (6 bases). Germline assignment: CDR1 PRHDT and CDR2 FYEKMQ (reference sequence). V gave up 4 bases and J gave up 0 bases, with 15 bases separating them. This CDR3 is 16 amino acids long. Here the CDR3 reads CASSYQGQSMNTEAFF. CDR3 nucleotide sequence: TGTGCCAGCAGCTACCAAGGACAGAGCATGAACACTGAAGCTTTCTTT.

The CDR3 DNA reads TGTGCCAGCAGCTTAGAGACAGACACTGAAGCTTTCTTT. Translation gives CASSLETDTEAFF. The chain joins TRBV7-6 to TRBJ1-1, with D possibly matching TRBD1 (5 bases). Germline V gives CDR1 SGHVS, CDR2 FNYEAQ. CDR3 size: 13 residues. V shed 1 base and J shed 3 bases, with 6 bases lying between them.